The text below deals with one T cell receptor beta chain. Its antigen remains unknown. All patients were untreated before thyroid surgery. These data belong to a study of metastatic and nonmetastatic thyroid tumors. Across the study: Repertoire comparisons spanned blood and tumor or nodule tissue from malignant and benign thyroid patients. Findings and caveats of the study: The study reportedly found significantly higher TCR beta diversity in malignant thyroid tumors than benign nodules, in blood and tumor.

The CDR3 extends over 15 amino acids. The V gene lost 2 bases and the J gene lost 5 bases, with 13 bases spanning the gap. The germline CDR1 and CDR2 sequences are SGHRS and YFSETQ. Original data processing: A classifier of distant metastasis in papillary thyroid cancer was built from CDR3 differences (across clinicopathological groups). Using MiXCR, TCRdb reanalyzed the PCR reads. These V and J calls originate from TCRdb's pipeline instead of the authors' own analysis. The sample holds 20,000 to 30,000 clones, around an eighth seen once. The sequence was obtained from a female donor with papillary thyroid cancer or a benign thyroid nodule (not recorded which). Some clones in this sample may be carry-over from other donors' samples. The chain has TRBV5-1 and TRBJ2-2, with D possibly TRBD1 on 5 matching bases. Sequencing was done on a sample of blood. This chain's CDR3 is CASSFWGHLTGELFF. CDR3 sequence (DNA): TGCGCCAGCAGCTTTTGGGGCCATCTTACCGGGGAGCTGTTTTTT.